The 7 T cell receptor beta chains below all came from one sample that was sequenced in a study of T cell responses to AZD1222 COVID-19 vaccine. Produced via immunoSEQ multiplex PCR; TCRdb's table is partial and in-frame only. The repertoire holds under 80,000 clones, about 87% seen once, with 20% in the top ten. Sequenced material: peripheral blood, taken on day 0 of AZD1222 vaccination. All receptors derive from an adult in good health.

Turning to this clone: Possible read error: a much larger clone is one base away. V and J are TRBV12-3 or TRBV12-4 and TRBJ1-5; D not resolved. With 1 base removed from V and 7 bases from J, the gap between germline ends came to 2 bases. This CDR3 contains 11 residues. The CDR3 nucleotides read TGTGCCAGCAGTTTAGGCCAGCCCCAGCATTTT. It translates to CASSLGQPQHF.

V gene TRBV30 combines with J gene TRBJ2-1; 9 nucleotides match TRBD2. The trim removed 4 bases at V and 3 bases at J, leaving 10 bases unmatched. CDR3 size: 16 residues. Germline V lookup: CDR1 GTSNPN, CDR2 SVGIG (reference sequence). The CDR3 reads CAWKGKLAGFYNEQFF. The CDR3 DNA reads TGTGCCTGGAAAGGGAAGCTAGCGGGGTTCTACAATGAGCAGTTCTTC.

The rearrangement uses TRBV27 and TRBJ2-1, with 9 bases aligning to TRBD2. V trimming: 4 bases; J trimming: 6 bases; junction bases outside the gene matches: 4. Looked up from germline, CDR1 is MNHEY and CDR2 is SMNVEV (reference sequence). This CDR3 is built from 14 residues. The CDR3 nucleotides are TGTGCCAGCAGTTCCCGCGGGAGGGCCAATGAGCAGTTCTTC. Its translation: CASSSRGRANEQFF.

The genes are TRBV6-5 and TRBJ2-1; 8 bases are shared with TRBD1. Germline V gene sequence: CDR1 MNHEY, CDR2 SVGAGI. The trim removed 6 bases at V and 8 bases at J, leaving 9 bases unmatched. The CDR3 totals 14 residues. CDR3 in DNA: TGTGCCAGCAGAACCCCGGGACAGGTGGATGAGCAGTTCTTC. Amino acid sequence: CASRTPGQVDEQFF.

V and J are TRBV7-8 and TRBJ1-5; no definite D call. The CDR3 extends over 13 amino acids. Germline CDR1 is SGHVS and CDR2 is FQNEAQ. Between the trimmed V and J ends, which lost 5 bases and 6 bases, there was a span of 11 bases. This CDR3 is CASSNDPLQPQHF. CDR3 coding DNA: TGTGCCAGCAGCAATGATCCACTTCAGCCCCAGCATTTT.

The chain is built from TRBV6-5 and TRBJ2-7; D possibly corresponds to TRBD1 (5 bases). V shed 10 bases and J shed 5 bases, with 21 bases lying between them. Per the germline V gene, CDR1 is MNHEY and CDR2 is SVGAGI. The CDR3 has 14 amino acids. CDR3 protein: CATRSTSGINEQYF. In DNA, the CDR3 is TGTGCCACCAGAAGCACCTCAGGGATCAACGAGCAGTACTTC.

The rearrangement links TRBV29-1 to TRBJ1-1; D may be TRBD1 (5 bases). In germline, CDR1 is SQVTM, CDR2 ANQGSEA. CDR3 length: 14 amino acids. V shed 6 bases and J shed 5 bases, with 19 bases lying between them. The CDR3 coding sequence is TGCAGCGTCTCCCCTCAGGGCCCTGGGACTGAAGCTTTCTTT. It specifies CSVSPQGPGTEAFF.